One sample yielded the 10 T cell receptor beta chains listed below, sequenced in a study of OX40 agonist ivuxolimab in advanced cancers. Sequencing was performed with immunoSEQ multiplex PCR; in TCRdb, only in-frame clones are kept and a portion is missing. The table includes about 30,000 clones, roughly four fifths detected once. The source was CD4+ or CD8+ T cells sorted from blood, collected in a trial of the OX40 agonist ivuxolimab. The receptors were gathered from an adult with an advanced solid tumor such as melanoma, head and neck, liver or kidney cancer.

The chain employs TRBV29-1 and TRBJ2-3; 11 positions agree with TRBD2. V trimming: 4 bases; J trimming: 2 bases; junction bases outside the gene matches: 8. Germline CDR1 and CDR2: SQVTM and ANQGSEA. The CDR3 is 16 residues long. Here the CDR3 reads CSVVGGTSGNTDTQYF. In DNA, the CDR3 is TGCAGCGTTGTGGGGGGGACTAGCGGTAACACAGATACGCAGTATTTT.

This chain uses TRBV11-2 with TRBJ2-5; TRBD2 matches at 7 bases. CDR3 length: 14 amino acids. After removal of 5 bases from V and 7 bases from J, the junction contained 10 bases not matched to a gene. Per germline, CDR1 SGHAT and CDR2 FQNNGV. CDR3 protein: CASSRSGNRGTQYF. Here the CDR3 DNA reads TGTGCCAGCAGCCGGAGCGGGAATAGAGGGACCCAGTACTTC.

The chain is built from TRBV6-4 and TRBJ2-1; TRBD2 matches at 11 bases. Germline CDR1 and CDR2: MRHNA and SNTAGT. V was pared by 0 bases and J by 6 bases, with 4 bases of the junction left unmatched. The CDR3 covers 16 residues. CDR3: CASSDSSSGGANEQFF. For the CDR3, the DNA is TGTGCCAGCAGTGACTCGAGTAGCGGGGGGGCCAATGAGCAGTTCTTC.

The V gene is TRBV7-9, the J gene TRBJ2-3, with 10 bases aligning to TRBD2. V was pared by 7 bases and J by 5 bases, with 6 bases of the junction left unmatched. Germline loops: CDR1 SEHNR, CDR2 FQNEAQ (reference sequence). The CDR3 sequence is 14 residues long. The CDR3 here is CASTWGTSEDTQYF. In DNA form, the CDR3 reads TGTGCCAGCACCTGGGGGACTAGCGAAGATACGCAGTATTTT.

This clone appeared once. The chain links TRBV5-6 to TRBJ1-1, with D perhaps matching TRBD1 (6 bases). With 4 bases removed from V and 7 bases from J, the gap between germline ends came to 11 bases. CDR1 and CDR2 from the germline V gene are SGHDT and YYEEEE. There are 12 residues in the CDR3. CDR3 protein: CASSPGADEAFF. CDR3 DNA sequence: TGTGCCAGCAGCCCAGGGGCTGATGAAGCTTTCTTT. The full variable domain, with the rest looked up from reference TRBV5-6 and TRBJ1-1, is DAGVTQSPTHLIKTRGQQVTLRCSPKSGHDTVSWYQQALGQGPQFIFQYYEEEERQRGNFPDRFSGHQFPNYSSELNVNALLLGDSALYLCASSPGADEAFFGQGTRLTVV.

This clone occurred once. The J gene is TRBJ2-7, the V gene TRBV2; D possibly matches TRBD1 or TRBD2 (5 bases each). The germline V gene encodes CDR1 SNHLY and CDR2 FYNNEI. Trimming left V 1 base short and J 0 bases short, with 10 bases between. The CDR3 totals 15 residues. The chain's CDR3 is CASSEGGNLSYEQYF. The CDR3 DNA reads TGTGCCAGCAGTGAAGGGGGGAATCTCTCCTACGAGCAGTACTTC.

This clone is a singleton in its sample. This chain connects TRBV27 to TRBJ2-7, with D perhaps matching TRBD1 (6 bases). Trimming shortened V by 4 bases and J by 2 bases, and 12 bases separated the two germline ends. This CDR3 has 14 amino acids. Germline V gene lookup returns CDR1 MNHEY and CDR2 SMNVEV (reference sequence). CDR3 nucleotide sequence: TGTGCCAGCAGTTCGCTACAGGGACCCTACGAGCAGTACTTC. Amino acid sequence: CASSSLQGPYEQYF.

The V call is TRBV15, the J call TRBJ1-6; no reliable D call. The germline V gene has CDR1 LNHNV and CDR2 YYDKDF (reference sequence). V shed 0 bases and J shed 5 bases, with 14 bases lying between them. The CDR3 covers 17 residues. CDR3 bases: TGTGCCACCAGCAGAGATCGGCGGAAGACGGATAATTCACCCCTCCACTTT. This translates into CATSRDRRKTDNSPLHF.

This sequence joins TRBV7-8 and TRBJ2-7, with a possible D match to TRBD2 (5 bases). From germline, CDR1 is SGHVS and CDR2 FQNEAQ. The ends were cut back, 1 base at V and 5 bases at J, with 9 bases in the middle. The CDR3 runs to 13 residues. CDR3: CASSLERAHEQYF. The CDR3 coding sequence is TGTGCCAGCAGCTTAGAGAGGGCACACGAGCAGTACTTC.

The chain links TRBV11-1 to TRBJ2-1; 8 nucleotides match TRBD2. V shed 4 bases and J 6 bases; nucleotides not matched to a gene: 8. Germline V gene data show CDR1 as SGHAT and CDR2 as FQDESV (reference sequence). The CDR3 has 15 amino acids. The CDR3: CASSWGSGGANEQFF. The CDR3 nucleotides read TGTGCCAGCAGCTGGGGCAGCGGGGGAGCCAATGAGCAGTTCTTC.